These 19 T cell receptor beta chains were all obtained from the same sample, sequenced in a study of somatic mutations in cytotoxic T cells in rheumatoid arthritis. The repertoire was sequenced with immunoSEQ multiplex PCR; TCRdb's copy has only in-frame clones and lacks some. The data show nearly 20,000 clones, with over 75% seen just once and roughly a tenth held by the top ten. Sequences were obtained from CD8+ T cells sorted from blood. The receptors come from a woman aged 50 to 60 in good health.

The CDR3 spells CASSQDGTGGRDEQYF. The DNA of the CDR3 is TGCGCCAGCAGCCAAGATGGGACAGGGGGCCGGGACGAGCAGTACTTC. The rearrangement links TRBV4-3 to TRBJ2-7; 12 positions agree with TRBD1. Germline V gene data show CDR1 as LGHNA and CDR2 as YSLEER. J was trimmed by 5 bases and V by 0 bases; bases with no gene match: 5. CDR3 length: 16 residues.

CDR3 residues: CAISERDRETDTQYF. CDR3 DNA: TGTGCCATCAGTGAGCGGGACAGGGAAACAGATACGCAGTATTTT. This chain links TRBV10-3 with TRBJ2-3, with 9 bases fitting TRBD1. This CDR3 is 15 amino acids long. The germline CDR1 and CDR2 sequences are ENHRY and SYGVKD. Losses at the gene ends were 2 bases for V and 3 bases for J; bases not matched to a gene: 3.

The chain combines TRBV19 with TRBJ2-2; 14 bases map to TRBD2. V dropped 6 bases and J dropped 1; count of bases not matched to a gene: 4. There are 17 residues in the CDR3. The germline CDR1 and CDR2 sequences are LNHDA and SQIVND (reference sequence). The CDR3 nucleotides read TGTGCCAGTAGGAGACTAGCGGGAGGGCGGAACACCGGGGAGCTGTTTTTT. Translated: CASRRLAGGRNTGELFF.

In DNA, the CDR3 is TGTGCCAGCAGGAAGGGGAACACTGAAGCTTTCTTT. Amino acid sequence: CASRKGNTEAFF. J is TRBJ1-1 and V is TRBV25-1, with unresolved D. The CDR3 contains 12 residues. CDR1 and CDR2 (germline): MGHDK, SYGVNS. Trimming pared 6 bases from V and 1 base from J, leaving 6 bases between. Supplemented by reference TRBV25-1 and TRBJ1-1, the full variable domain reads EADIYQTPRYLVIGTGKKITLECSQTMGHDKMYWYQQDPGMELHLIHYSYGVNSTEKGDLSSESTVSRIRTEHFPLTLESARPSHTSQYLCASRKGNTEAFFGQGTRLTVV.

The chain uses TRBV7-2 and TRBJ2-1; 9 nucleotides line up with TRBD1. Germline V gene sequence: CDR1 SGHTA, CDR2 FQGNSA. The CDR3 consists of 16 residues. The V segment lost 5 bases and the J segment 4 bases; nucleotides outside the gene matches: 9. The CDR3 coding sequence is TGTGCCAGCAGCCCCGTCGGACAGGGGTATTACAATGAGCAGTTCTTC. It encodes CASSPVGQGYYNEQFF.

The J gene is TRBJ1-2, the V gene TRBV29-1; 9 nucleotides align to TRBD1. The length of the CDR3 is 15 residues. The germline gives CDR1 SQVTM, CDR2 ANQGSEA. V lost 4 bases to trimming and J lost 5 bases; unmatched junction nucleotides: 11. CDR3 bases: TGCAGCGTTGGGGGCACAGGGGGCGTCGGGTATGGCTACACCTTC. Translation: CSVGGTGGVGYGYTF.

The CDR3: CASSLGSGSGGGELFF. Here the CDR3 DNA reads TGTGCCAGCAGCTTGGGAAGCGGGAGCGGAGGCGGGGAGCTGTTTTTT. The V call is TRBV5-8, the J call TRBJ2-2, with 8 bases matching TRBD2. V trimming: 0 bases; J trimming: 7 bases; junction bases outside the gene matches: 8. Germline V gene sequence: CDR1 SGHTS, CDR2 YDEGEE. CDR3 length equals 16 residues. Drawing the rest from reference TRBV5-8 and TRBJ2-2, the complete variable domain is EAGVTQSPTHLIKTRGQQATLRCSPISGHTSVYWYQQALGLGLQFLLWYDEGEERNRGNFPPRFSGRQFPNYSSELNVNALELEDSALYLCASSLGSGSGGGELFFGEGSRLTVL.

The V call is TRBV14, the J call TRBJ2-5; TRBD1 might be the D (6 bases). Trimming shortened V by 0 bases and J by 5 bases, and 22 bases separated the two germline ends. CDR3 length equals 18 residues. Germline CDR1 reads SGHDN; CDR2 reads FVKESK. The CDR3 sequence is CASSQDWGIRTEAETQYF. DNA for the CDR3: TGTGCCAGCAGCCAAGATTGGGGCATTAGGACAGAGGCGGAGACCCAGTACTTC. The variable domain in full, completed from reference TRBV14 and TRBJ2-5, reads EAGVTQFPSHSVIEKGQTVTLRCDPISGHDNLYWYRRVMGKEIKFLLHFVKESKQDESGMPNNRFLAERTGGTYSTLKVQPAELEDSGVYFCASSQDWGIRTEAETQYFGPGTRLLVL.

This sequence joins TRBV14 and TRBJ1-2, with D possibly TRBD1 on 5 matching bases. The germline V gene has CDR1 SGHDN and CDR2 FVKESK. The CDR3 totals 15 residues. V lost 0 bases and J lost 3, with 11 bases in between. The CDR3 is CASSQERGGYYGYTF. CDR3 bases: TGTGCCAGCAGCCAAGAGAGGGGAGGGTACTATGGCTACACCTTC.

This sequence joins TRBV6-1 and TRBJ2-2, with D unclear. CDR1 MNHNS and CDR2 SASEGT come from the germline V gene. This CDR3 comprises 15 residues. V was trimmed by 6 bases and J by 6 bases, leaving 17 bases between them. The CDR3 sequence is CASRPSLFASGELFF. The CDR3 DNA is TGTGCCAGCAGGCCGTCATTGTTTGCGTCCGGGGAGCTGTTTTTT.

The chain links TRBV7-2 to TRBJ2-7; 7 bases line up with TRBD1. Germline CDR1 is SGHTA and CDR2 is FQGNSA. Unmatched junction bases numbered 6, after V lost 5 bases and J lost 2 bases. The CDR3 is 14 amino acids. This CDR3 reads CASSPRDSTYEQYF. CDR3 nucleotide sequence: TGTGCCAGCAGCCCCCGGGACAGCACCTACGAGCAGTACTTC.

The gene calls are TRBV15 and TRBJ1-2, with D possibly matching TRBD1 (6 bases). Germline V gene lookup returns CDR1 LNHNV and CDR2 YYDKDF (reference sequence). The CDR3 has 15 amino acids. Trimming removed 0 bases at V and 2 bases at J, with 10 bases between. The CDR3 nucleotides read TGTGCCACCAGCAGAGATCTCACAGGGAACTATGGCTACACCTTC. Protein product: CATSRDLTGNYGYTF.

The rearrangement links TRBV6-8 to TRBJ2-2, with no clear D. V lost 7 bases to trimming and J lost 0 bases, with 12 bases between them. The CDR3 extends over 15 amino acids. Germline V gene data show CDR1 as MNHGY and CDR2 as SAAAGT. This chain's CDR3 is CASTLTTSNTGELFF. In DNA, the CDR3 is TGTGCCAGCACCTTAACTACTTCGAACACCGGGGAGCTGTTTTTT.

V usage is TRBV2 and J usage is TRBJ2-5; possibly TRBD2 for D (5 bases). Germline lookup yields CDR1 SNHLY and CDR2 FYNNEI. Trimming took off 4 bases at V and 2 bases at J, with 8 bases between the two ends. This CDR3 spans 13 amino acids. CDR3 in DNA: TGTGCCAGCAGTGGACTATCTCAAGAGACCCAGTACTTC. As protein: CASSGLSQETQYF.

This clone was counted between two and nine times. A junction boundary mismatches the germline segment, possibly from a read error. J is TRBJ2-7 and V is TRBV18; no firm D call. CDR3 length: 13 residues. Germline CDR1 KGHSH, CDR2 LQKENI. CDR3 amino acids: CASSLDRSHEQYF. As DNA, the CDR3 is TGTGCCAGCTCACTCGACCGCTCCCACGAGCAGTACTTC.

The rearrangement uses TRBV11-2 and TRBJ1-2, with a possible D match to TRBD1 (6 bases). CDR1 is SGHAT and CDR2 is FQNNGV in the germline V gene. The ends were cut back, 8 bases at V and 3 bases at J, with 25 bases in the middle. The CDR3 spans 17 residues. The CDR3 protein is CASDPTGTGTPHYGYTF. The CDR3, as DNA: TGTGCCAGCGACCCCACCGGAACAGGGACGCCCCACTATGGCTACACCTTC.

The chain couples TRBV7-9 to TRBJ1-1, with D maybe TRBD1 (6 bases). Germline CDR1 and CDR2: SEHNR and FQNEAQ (reference sequence). V was pared by 7 bases and J by 3 bases, with 12 bases between. The CDR3 sequence is 13 residues long. The CDR3 DNA reads as TGTGCCAGCACCTCGGACAGCTACACTGAAGCTTTCTTT. This sequence encodes CASTSDSYTEAFF. Full variable domain (outside the CDR3, taken from reference TRBV7-9 and TRBJ1-1): DTGVSQNPRHKITKRGQNVTFRCDPISEHNRLYWYRQTLGQGPEFLTYFQNEAQLEKSRLLSDRFSAERPKGSFSTLEIQRTEQGDSAMYLCASTSDSYTEAFFGQGTRLTVV.

The V and J genes are TRBV9 and TRBJ2-3; D not resolved. Trimming shortened V by 3 bases and J by 4 bases, and 9 bases separated the two germline ends. This CDR3 contains 13 residues. Germline lookup yields CDR1 SGDLS and CDR2 YYNGEE. This chain's CDR3 is CASSAGSPDTQYF. CDR3 nucleotide sequence: TGTGCCAGCAGCGCGGGTAGTCCAGATACGCAGTATTTT.

The V call is TRBV11-2, the J call TRBJ2-1; TRBD1 matches 8 bases. V lost 3 bases, J lost 6 bases, and 4 bases stayed unmatched. Per the germline V gene, CDR1 is SGHAT and CDR2 is FQNNGV. The length of the CDR3 is 14 residues. CDR3 nucleotide sequence: TGTGCCAGCAGCTTCCAGGGGGCGCCCAATGAGCAGTTCTTC. Encoded protein: CASSFQGAPNEQFF.